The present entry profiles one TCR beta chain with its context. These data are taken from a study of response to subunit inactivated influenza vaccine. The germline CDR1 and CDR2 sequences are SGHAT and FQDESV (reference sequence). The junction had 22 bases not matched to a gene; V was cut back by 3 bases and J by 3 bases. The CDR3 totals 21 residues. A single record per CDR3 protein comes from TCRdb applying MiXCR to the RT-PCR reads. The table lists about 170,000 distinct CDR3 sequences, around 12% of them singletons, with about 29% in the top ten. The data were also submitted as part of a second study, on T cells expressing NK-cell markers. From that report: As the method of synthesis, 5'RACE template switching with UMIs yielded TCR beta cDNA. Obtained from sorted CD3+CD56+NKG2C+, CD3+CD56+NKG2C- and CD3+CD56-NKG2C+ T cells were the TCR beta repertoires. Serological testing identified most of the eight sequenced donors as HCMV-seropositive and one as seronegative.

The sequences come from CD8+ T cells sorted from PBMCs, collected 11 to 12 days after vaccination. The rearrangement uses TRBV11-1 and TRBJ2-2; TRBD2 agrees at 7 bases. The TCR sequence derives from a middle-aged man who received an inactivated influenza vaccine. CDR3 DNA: TGTGCCAGCAGCTTTCCCCCTATAATTAGAGGGAGGGCCCCGGACACCGGGGAGCTGTTTTTT. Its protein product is CASSFPPIIRGRAPDTGELFF.